These T cell receptor beta chains were read from a single sample in a study of T cells in Graves' hyperthyroidism and ophthalmopathy. TCRdb re-called the multiplex PCR reads with MiXCR, one entry per CDR3 protein. The sample comprises 240,000 or so distinct CDR3 sequences, around 15% of which are singletons, and about 30% rests with the top ten. Sequencing was done on a sample of blood. The receptor set was obtained from a woman younger than 35 with Graves' ophthalmopathy. Both conserved end residues are part of each CDR3. A D gene is named only where the DNA matches it firmly. Size values are once, few and many counts, or a class for expanded clones, and some rows have none.

J,size,V,D,DNA,CDR3
TRBJ2-3,many,TRBV6-1,TRBD2,TGTGCCAGCAGCCAACACGGGGGGTCCACAGATACGCAGTATTTT,CASSQHGGSTDTQYF
TRBJ2-7,NA,TRBV20-1,TRBD2,TGCAGTGCCGTGGGGTTAGCGGGGGTAGGTGTATTCTCCTACGAGCAGTACTTC,CSAVGLAGVGVFSYEQYF
TRBJ2-3,many,TRBV7-2,TRBD2,TGTGCCAGCAGCCCCTATGGGGCTAGCGGGAGTACAGATACGCAGTATTTT,CASSPYGASGSTDTQYF
TRBJ2-3,many,TRBV12-3/TRBV12-4,TRBD1,TGTGCCAGCAGTCTCCCGGGACAGGGGAGAATGTTAGCAGATACGCAGTATTTT,CASSLPGQGRMLADTQYF
TRBJ2-3,few,TRBV10-3,NA,TGTGCCATCAGTGAGTCAGGACAGTTCGATACGCAGTATTTT,CAISESGQFDTQYF
TRBJ2-3,many,TRBV18,TRBD2,TGTGCCAGCTCCTCCCGAGCGGGAGGTTTCACAGATACGCAGTATTTT,CASSSRAGGFTDTQYF
TRBJ2-1,many,TRBV28,TRBD2,TGTGCCAGCAGTTTAAGCGGGGGGAGCTCCTACAATGAGCAGTTCTTC,CASSLSGGSSYNEQFF
TRBJ2-7,many,TRBV6-1,TRBD1,TGTGCCAGCAGGGGTAGGACAGGGCTAGCCCCTGGCTACGAGCAGTACTTC,CASRGRTGLAPGYEQYF
TRBJ1-1,many,TRBV12-5,NA,TGTGCTAGTGGGCAGACAGGTTTCACTGAAGCTTTCTTT,CASGQTGFTEAFF
TRBJ1-2,many,TRBV20-1,NA,TGCAGTGCTCCTTCCCTTGGGAATGGCTACACCTTC,CSAPSLGNGYTF
TRBJ1-2,NA,TRBV12-3/TRBV12-4,NA,TGTGCCAGCAGCTTGGGGGGGGGGATCTATGGCTACACCTTC,CASSLGGGIYGYTF
TRBJ1-5,NA,TRBV6-1,NA,TGTGCCAGCAGTGAAGCTTGGAATCAGCCCCAGCATTTT,CASSEAWNQPQHF
TRBJ1-3,many,TRBV6-1,NA,TGTGCCACCCGACACAGTGCCTCTGGAAACACCATATATTTT,CATRHSASGNTIYF
TRBJ2-2,many,TRBV6-2/TRBV6-3,NA,TGTGCCAGCAGTTACCCTCCCGGGAAACTGTCCGGGGAGCTGTTTTTT,CASSYPPGKLSGELFF
TRBJ1-6,many,TRBV13,TRBD1,TGTGCCAGCAGCTCCCGGGACAGGGGTAACAATTCACCCCTCCACTTT,CASSSRDRGNNSPLHF
TRBJ2-7,many,TRBV28,NA,TGTGCCAGCAGTTCCGCCCGGACGGGAATCAAGATCTACGAGCAGTACTTC,CASSSARTGIKIYEQYF
TRBJ1-6,many,TRBV7-9,NA,TGTGCCAGCAGCCGGACCAATTCACCCCTCCACTTT,CASSRTNSPLHF
TRBJ1-1,NA,TRBV28,NA,TGTGCCAGCAGGCCCGAGACAGGAGAAGCTTTCTTT,CASRPETGEAFF
TRBJ1-1,NA,TRBV7-2,NA,TGTGCCAGCAGCTTACGGACAGATAACACTGAAGCTTTCTTT,CASSLRTDNTEAFF
TRBJ1-1,many,TRBV7-8,NA,TGTGCCAGCAGCCGGGGGAGGAACACTGAAGCTTTCTTT,CASSRGRNTEAFF
TRBJ2-3,many,TRBV2,NA,TGTGCCAGCAGTGAACCTAGCGGCACAGATACGCAGTATTTT,CASSEPSGTDTQYF
TRBJ1-1,NA,TRBV2,NA,TGTGCCAGCAGTGAAGCTTTTATACGGGCGGGGGGCACTGAAGCTTTCTTT,CASSEAFIRAGGTEAFF
TRBJ1-1,NA,TRBV11-2,NA,TGTGCCAGCAGCCCTACTCGGACGGCGTCCTGGATGAACACTGAAGCTTTCTTT,CASSPTRTASWMNTEAFF
TRBJ2-3,NA,TRBV7-9,NA,TGCGCCAGCAGCCCGACAAGGGGCGCGACAGATACGCAGTATTTT,CASSPTRGATDTQYF
TRBJ1-1,many,TRBV19,NA,TGTGCCAGTCGCCCCTTCGTATCTAAAGCGGGGAACACTGAAGCTTTCTTT,CASRPFVSKAGNTEAFF
TRBJ1-4,few,TRBV19,NA,TGTGCCAGTAGTATTTGGGGAGAAGAAAAACTGTTTTTT,CASSIWGEEKLFF
TRBJ2-7,many,TRBV28,NA,TGTGCCAGCACTACAGCCTACGAGCAGTACTTC,CASTTAYEQYF
TRBJ1-4,many,TRBV29-1,NA,TGCAGCACCGACGAGGGGTCTTCGGGTGAAAAACTGTTTTTT,CSTDEGSSGEKLFF
TRBJ2-7,many,TRBV6-1,TRBD2,TGTGCCAGCAGTTTACATTTACTAGCGGGGGCTAGCTCCTACGAGCAGTACTTC,CASSLHLLAGASSYEQYF